This entry is about one TCR beta chain. This specimen belongs to a study of lymphopenia after photon versus proton radiotherapy. TCRdb's table, derived via immunoSEQ multiplex PCR, lists solely in-frame clones and lacks some. The top ten clones hold approximately 50% of a sample with 30,000 or so clones, 87% of them seen once. The V gene lost 3 bases and the J gene lost 9 bases, with 15 bases spanning the gap. Germline CDR1 and CDR2: SNHLY and FYNNEI. The CDR3 loop spans 13 amino acids. This rearrangement joins TRBV2 to TRBJ2-7; D is ambiguous. The receptor was isolated from a woman aged 60-75 years with cholangiocarcinoma. Some clones in this sample may be carry-over from other donors' samples. The sample was peripheral blood, taken from a patient treated with proton-based radiotherapy. CDR3 DNA sequence: TGTGCCAGCAGTGAGGGCTTTTCTACGGGGCAGTACTTC. Translated, it gives CASSEGFSTGQYF. Based on the CDR3 plus reference TRBV2 and TRBJ2-7, the full variable domain is EPEVTQTPSHQVTQMGQEVILRCVPISNHLYFYWYRQILGQKVEFLVSFYNNEISEKSEIFDDQFSVERPDGSNFTLKIRSTKLEDSAMYFCASSEGFSTGQYFGPGTRLTVT.